This TCR beta chain came from a study of T cells in localized non-small cell lung cancer. General study points: Out of the top 100 tumor clones, a median approximately 57 were seen in adjacent lung. With higher T cell density in blood came longer overall survival. Uninvolved adjacent lung had higher T cell clonality than tumor and all other tissues.

This table comes from immunoSEQ multiplex PCR, and its TCRdb copy is limited to in-frame clones, with some not included. This table holds 37,000 or so clones, over 70% found once. Germline V CDR1 and CDR2: GTSNPN, SVGIG (reference sequence). V shed 5 bases, J shed 0 bases, and the junction held 2 bases outside the gene matches. The CDR3 is made up of 13 amino acids. Comment on this clone: Antigen: not known.

The rearrangement links TRBV30 to TRBJ1-1, with 8 bases identical to TRBD1. Source: peripheral blood, taken before any cancer treatment. The sequence derives from a woman between 35 and 70 years old with stage I lung adenocarcinoma. The CDR3 protein is CAWRQGMNTEAFF. The DNA of the CDR3 is TGTGCCTGGCGACAGGGGATGAACACTGAAGCTTTCTTT. Looking up the rest from reference TRBV30 and TRBJ1-1 gives the full variable domain: SQTIHQWPATLVQPVGSPLSLECTVEGTSNPNLYWYRQAAGRGLQLLFYSVGIGQISSEVPQNLSASRPQDRQFILSSKKLLLSDSGFYLCAWRQGMNTEAFFGQGTRLTVV.